What follows are 32 T cell receptor beta chains derived from one specimen sequenced in a study of cytomegalovirus exposure and HLA in healthy donors. Assay used: immunoSEQ multiplex PCR; TCRdb lists only in-frame clones, some missing. The sample holds 60,000 to 90,000 clones, just under 85% seen once. Sequenced input: PBMCs. These receptors originate from a man aged 30 to 45 in good health and CMV-seronegative.

This clone was seen a handful of times. The chain uses TRBV19 and TRBJ1-1; weak D call: TRBD1 (5 bases). The CDR3 is 15 residues long. Trimming pared 3 bases from V and 3 bases from J, leaving 14 bases between. Looked up from germline, CDR1 is LNHDA and CDR2 is SQIVND (reference sequence). The CDR3 is CASSIGSGGDTEAFF. CDR3 nucleotides: TGTGCCAGTAGTATTGGCTCCGGGGGGGACACTGAAGCTTTCTTT.

This clone appeared once. This rearrangement joins TRBV11-3 to TRBJ2-2; 7 bases fit TRBD1. This CDR3 is built from 15 residues. J gave up 5 bases and V 5 bases, and 8 bases lay outside the gene matches. CDR1 and CDR2 from the germline V gene are SGHNT and YENEEA. For the CDR3, the DNA is TGTGCCAGCAGCCCCCAGGGGGAGAGGACCGGGGAGCTGTTTTTT. It encodes CASSPQGERTGELFF.

The rearrangement links TRBV18 to TRBJ1-1; the match to TRBD1 covers 7 bases. The CDR3 has 14 amino acids. The germline CDR1 and CDR2 sequences are KGHSH and LQKENI. Unmatched junction bases numbered 5, after V lost 6 bases and J lost 1 base. The DNA of the CDR3 is TGTGCCAGCTCCCTGACAGGGCCGAACACTGAAGCTTTCTTT. Amino acid sequence: CASSLTGPNTEAFF.

This clone was seen a few times. The chain is built from TRBV7-6 and TRBJ2-7; 9 bases fit TRBD2. The germline V gene has CDR1 SGHVS and CDR2 FNYEAQ. The CDR3 length is 15 residues. J was trimmed by 1 base and V by 1 base; bases with no gene match: 2. The CDR3 DNA reads TGTGCCAGCAGCTTAGTTAGCGGGGGATCCTACGAGCAGTACTTC. This codes for CASSLVSGGSYEQYF.

This clone was recorded only once. The rearrangement joins TRBV11-3 to TRBJ2-2, with D possibly being TRBD2 (6 bases). Germline-derived CDR1 and CDR2 are SGHNT and YENEEA. This CDR3 region has 13 residues. The V end was cut by 8 bases, the J end by 7 bases, with 14 bases between. The CDR3 sequence is CASRGGRNGELFF. The CDR3, as DNA: TGTGCCAGCCGTGGAGGGAGGAACGGGGAGCTGTTTTTT.

J is TRBJ1-4 and V is TRBV7-2; no clear D gene. CDR3 size: 13 residues. The V gene's germline CDR1 is SGHTA and CDR2 FQGNSA. Between the trimmed V and J ends, which lost 2 bases and 2 bases, there was a span of 3 bases. CDR3 region: CASSLRTNEKLFF. In nucleotides, the CDR3 is TGTGCCAGCAGCTTACGGACTAATGAAAAACTGTTTTTT.

This clone was detected only a few times. The rearrangement links TRBV30 to TRBJ1-5, with a tentative D call TRBD1 (6 bases). In germline, CDR1 is GTSNPN, CDR2 SVGIG (reference sequence). The CDR3 extends over 14 amino acids. V was shortened by 3 bases and J by 5 bases, with 14 bases between the two germline ends. CDR3 protein: CAWSRGREDQPQHF. CDR3 DNA: TGTGCCTGGAGCAGGGGCAGGGAAGATCAGCCCCAGCATTTT.

The chain joins TRBV7-2 to TRBJ2-1; weak D call: TRBD1 (5 bases). Germline CDR1 SGHTA, CDR2 FQGNSA. CDR3 size: 11 residues. The V gene lost 5 bases and the J gene lost 13 bases, with 12 bases spanning the gap. CDR3 residues: CASSTRQSQFF. CDR3 nucleotide sequence: TGTGCCAGCAGCACACGACAGAGTCAGTTCTTC.

The chain recombines TRBV6-5 with TRBJ2-7; TRBD1 agrees at 7 bases. CDR3 length: 14 residues. V was pared by 0 bases and J by 2 bases, with 1 base of the junction left unmatched. Germline V gives CDR1 MNHEY, CDR2 SVGAGI. CDR3 in amino acids: CASSYSTGTYEQYF. As DNA, the CDR3 is TGTGCCAGCAGTTACTCGACAGGGACCTACGAGCAGTACTTC.

The J gene is TRBJ1-1, the V gene TRBV6-6, with unresolved D. There are 10 residues in the CDR3. The germline V gene has CDR1 MNHNY and CDR2 SVGAGI (reference sequence). Between the trimmed V and J ends, which lost 6 bases and 6 bases, there was a span of 5 bases. CDR3 protein: CASRRSEAFF. The DNA of the CDR3 is TGTGCCAGCAGGCGATCTGAAGCTTTCTTT.

The rearrangement joins TRBV11-2 to TRBJ2-2; a weak D match, TRBD1 (5 bases). The CDR3 contains 12 residues. Germline-derived CDR1 and CDR2 are SGHAT and FQNNGV. V lost 6 bases, J lost 14 bases, and 16 bases lay in between. CDR3 in amino acids: CASSLTVGRLFF. The CDR3 DNA sequence: TGTGCCAGCAGTCTGACAGTTGGTCGTCTGTTTTTT.

The CDR3 reads CASSEAGGLYEQYF. The CDR3 DNA sequence: TGTGCCAGTAGTGAGGCGGGGGGACTCTACGAGCAGTACTTC. The V and J genes are TRBV19 and TRBJ2-7; TRBD2 matches 8 bases. The junction had 6 bases not matched to a gene; V was cut back by 5 bases and J by 3 bases. Germline V gives CDR1 LNHDA, CDR2 SQIVND (reference sequence). The CDR3 is 14 residues long.

This clone was counted only a few times. V is TRBV9 and J is TRBJ2-2; 8 bases fit TRBD2. Germline CDR1 and CDR2: SGDLS and YYNGEE. With V trimmed by 4 bases and J by 4 bases, 9 bases remained unmatched. The CDR3 consists of 16 residues. DNA of the CDR3: TGTGCCAGCAGCTACCCAGACGGGGGGGGCACCGGGGAGCTGTTTTTT. Translation: CASSYPDGGGTGELFF.

This chain uses TRBV27 with TRBJ2-5; 7 nucleotides match TRBD2. Trimming took 2 bases from V and 1 from J; bases not matched to a gene: 1. Germline V CDR1 and CDR2: MNHEY, SMNVEV (reference sequence). This CDR3 comprises 14 residues. The CDR3 DNA sequence: TGTGCCAGCAGTTTACTAGCGGCCCAAGAGACCCAGTACTTC. Residues: CASSLLAAQETQYF.

The CDR3 spells CASSQDFSTQETQYF. CDR3 DNA sequence: TGCGCCAGCAGCCAAGATTTTAGCACACAAGAGACCCAGTACTTC. V gene TRBV4-3 combines with J gene TRBJ2-5; D remains unclear. Germline loops: CDR1 LGHNA, CDR2 YSLEER. The CDR3 consists of 15 residues. Trimming took 0 bases from V and 2 from J, leaving 10 bases between them.

This clone was detected once. This sequence joins TRBV4-3 and TRBJ2-7; D gene ambiguous. Trimming left V 0 bases short and J 2 bases short, with 11 bases between. CDR1 and CDR2 (germline): LGHNA, YSLEER. This CDR3 is built from 15 residues. The CDR3 spells CASSQDGRPPYEQYF. The CDR3 DNA follows: TGCGCCAGCAGCCAAGACGGCAGGCCCCCCTACGAGCAGTACTTC.

This clone has a single count. The chain has TRBV18 and TRBJ2-7; maybe TRBD2 (5 bases). Germline V gives CDR1 KGHSH, CDR2 LQKENI. V was pared by 3 bases and J by 7 bases, with 16 bases between. The CDR3 extends over 14 amino acids. The CDR3, as DNA: TGTGCCAGCTCACCTTTACCGGGTTCGGGGGAGCAGTACGTC. Translation gives CASSPLPGSGEQYV.

The V and J genes are TRBV6-6 and TRBJ1-3, with a tentative D call TRBD1 (5 bases). Germline V gene sequence: CDR1 MNHNY, CDR2 SVGAGI (reference sequence). V lost 6 bases and J 0 bases, leaving 12 bases between the germline ends. The length of the CDR3 is 15 residues. CDR3 DNA: TGTGCCAGCAGCCGTAGACAGATCTCTGGAAACACCATATATTTT. It encodes CASSRRQISGNTIYF.

This clone appeared once. The chain carries TRBV28 and TRBJ1-1; no clear D gene. From germline, CDR1 is MDHEN and CDR2 SYDVKM. The CDR3 loop spans 16 amino acids. V lost 2 bases to trimming and J lost 2 bases, with 15 bases between them. The CDR3 sequence: CASSLGSGGVNTEAFF. CDR3 DNA sequence: TGTGCCAGCAGTTTAGGGTCTGGTGGAGTCAACACTGAAGCTTTCTTT.

The chain couples TRBV7-3 to TRBJ2-7; 8 nucleotides match TRBD2. V trimming: 1 base; J trimming: 2 bases; junction bases outside the gene matches: 4. CDR3 size: 15 residues. Germline-derived CDR1 and CDR2 are SGHTA and FQGTGA. The CDR3 region has the DNA TGTGCCAGCAGCTTAAGCGGGGGGTCCGCCTACGAGCAGTACTTC. It encodes CASSLSGGSAYEQYF.

This sequence joins TRBV9 and TRBJ1-5; 7 positions match TRBD1. J gave up 2 bases and V 4 bases, and 6 bases lay outside the gene matches. Germline loops: CDR1 SGDLS, CDR2 YYNGEE. The CDR3 is 15 residues long. CDR3 in DNA: TGTGCCAGCAGCCCTTGGGACAGCGGCAATCAGCCCCAGCATTTT. This gives the protein CASSPWDSGNQPQHF.

The chain recombines TRBV7-2 with TRBJ2-7; TRBD1 might be the D (6 bases). CDR3 size: 14 residues. Trimming pared 4 bases from V and 6 bases from J, leaving 16 bases between. From germline, CDR1 is SGHTA and CDR2 FQGNSA. The CDR3 DNA reads as TGTGCCAGCAGCTCACAGGGTACTCTGGGCGAGCAGTACGTC. Its protein is CASSSQGTLGEQYV.

The chain joins TRBV5-5 to TRBJ2-6; no definite D call. Germline V gives CDR1 SGHKS, CDR2 YYEKEE (reference sequence). V was clipped by 2 bases and J by 0 bases, with 3 bases between them. The CDR3 has 14 residues. In DNA form, the CDR3 reads TGTGCCAGCAGCTTCTCCTCTGGGGCCAACGTCCTGACTTTC. As protein: CASSFSSGANVLTF.

The V call is TRBV4-3, the J call TRBJ2-7; 8 nucleotides line up with TRBD2. Germline trimming cut 2 bases from V and 4 bases from J; bases unmatched to any gene: 10. The germline CDR1 and CDR2 sequences are LGHNA and YSLEER. The CDR3 runs to 16 residues. The CDR3 is CASSQQTAGVEYEQYV. The CDR3 DNA is TGCGCCAGCAGCCAACAAACAGCGGGAGTTGAATACGAGCAGTACGTC.

The rearrangement joins TRBV15 to TRBJ2-1; perhaps TRBD1 as D (6 bases). Germline V gene data show CDR1 as LNHNV and CDR2 as YYDKDF (reference sequence). The CDR3 is 16 residues long. Trimming pared 1 base from V and 9 bases from J, leaving 19 bases between. The DNA for the CDR3 is TGTGCCACCAGCAGAGGCCACCCCACAGGGCGGTTTGAGCAGTTCTTC. It specifies CATSRGHPTGRFEQFF.

The chain uses TRBV4-1 and TRBJ2-2, with 7 bases matching TRBD1. The V and J ends lost 3 bases and 0 bases, in that order; junction bases with no gene match: 10. The CDR3 consists of 18 residues. Germline CDR1 and CDR2: MGHRA and YSYEKL. The CDR3 loop is CASSHLPGQFANTGELFF. The CDR3 region has the DNA TGCGCCAGCAGCCATCTACCGGGACAGTTCGCGAACACCGGGGAGCTGTTTTTT.

This clone was recorded a few times. The chain combines TRBV10-3 with TRBJ1-2; D call uncertain. The CDR3 has 13 amino acids. Germline V CDR1 and CDR2: ENHRY, SYGVKD. V lost 3 bases and J 3 bases, leaving 8 bases between the germline ends. The CDR3 DNA is TGTGCCATCAGTGACAGTGACTACTATGGCTACACCTTC. Protein product: CAISDSDYYGYTF.

The sample holds one count of this clone. The chain has TRBV6-5 and TRBJ2-5; TRBD2 might be the D (5 bases). The CDR3 runs to 14 residues. CDR1 is MNHEY, CDR2 SVGAGI, per germline. The V end was cut by 4 bases, the J end by 0 bases, with 9 bases between. CDR3 protein: CASSWTGYQETQYF. The CDR3 DNA is TGTGCCAGCAGTTGGACGGGGTACCAAGAGACCCAGTACTTC.

This clone has a count of ten or more. The rearrangement joins TRBV4-2 to TRBJ2-3; 9 bases are a match to TRBD2. Trimming removed 0 bases from V and 2 bases from J; junction bases left unmatched: 6. This CDR3 spans 17 amino acids. The germline V gene encodes CDR1 LGHNA and CDR2 YNFKEQ. The CDR3 coding sequence is TGTGCCAGCAGCCAAGACGGGCCTAGCGGGGACACAGATACGCAGTATTTT. It is translated as CASSQDGPSGDTDTQYF.

This rearrangement joins TRBV7-8 to TRBJ2-7; D may be TRBD2 (5 bases). The CDR3 totals 11 residues. The V gene lost 5 bases and the J gene lost 4 bases, with 6 bases spanning the gap. Germline V lookup: CDR1 SGHVS, CDR2 FQNEAQ. CDR3 coding DNA: TGTGCCAGCAGCCGGGAATACGAGCAGTACTTC. It encodes CASSREYEQYF. The full variable domain, with the rest looked up from reference TRBV7-8 and TRBJ2-7, is GAGVSQSPRYKVAKRGQDVALRCDPISGHVSLFWYQQALGQGPEFLTYFQNEAQLDKSGLPSDRFFAERPEGSVSTLKIQRTQQEDSAVYLCASSREYEQYFGPGTRLTVT.

The rearrangement links TRBV5-8 to TRBJ1-5; tentatively, D is TRBD1 (6 bases). Trimming stripped 4 bases from V and 6 bases from J, with 11 bases between. CDR1 and CDR2 from the germline V gene are SGHTS and YDEGEE. The CDR3 runs 13 residues. The CDR3 here is CASSTNRAQPQHF. In nucleotides, the CDR3 is TGTGCCAGCAGCACCAACAGGGCTCAGCCCCAGCATTTT.

This rearrangement joins TRBV6-6 to TRBJ1-4, with TRBD1 identical over 7 bases. V dropped 3 bases and J dropped 11; count of bases not matched to a gene: 9. The CDR3 extends over 14 amino acids. Germline V CDR1 and CDR2: MNHNY, SVGAGI (reference sequence). For the CDR3, the DNA is TGTGCCAGCAGTTATACAGGGGTCGTCGGGAAACTGTTTTTT. Protein: CASSYTGVVGKLFF.